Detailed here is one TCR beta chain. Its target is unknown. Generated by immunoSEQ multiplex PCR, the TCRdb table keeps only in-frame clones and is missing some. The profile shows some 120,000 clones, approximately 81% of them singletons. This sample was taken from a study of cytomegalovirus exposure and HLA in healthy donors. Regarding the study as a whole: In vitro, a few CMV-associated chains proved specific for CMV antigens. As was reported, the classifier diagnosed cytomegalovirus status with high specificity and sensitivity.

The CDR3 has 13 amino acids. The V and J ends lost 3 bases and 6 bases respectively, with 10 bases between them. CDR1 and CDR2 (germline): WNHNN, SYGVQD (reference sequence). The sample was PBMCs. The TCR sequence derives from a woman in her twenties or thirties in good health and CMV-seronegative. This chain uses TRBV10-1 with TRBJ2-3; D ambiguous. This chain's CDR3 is CASSEQSRDTQYF. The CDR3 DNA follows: TGCGCCAGCAGTGAACAGTCACGGGATACGCAGTATTTT.